This is a list of T cell receptor beta chains from one sample in a study of blood T cell repertoires in COVID-19. Profiling relied on immunoSEQ multiplex PCR, and the TCRdb table lists in-frame clones only, not all of them. The data show some 320,000 clones, approximately 88% seen once. The sequencing sample was made of peripheral blood. The receptors were sampled from a woman aged 25 to 39 who had recovered from COVID-19. Both conserved end residues are part of each CDR3. The order of the fields is CDR3 protein, CDR3 DNA, V gene, J gene, CDR3 length, clone size, D gene. D genes are given only for firm matches. Size is omitted from some rows. Given values are once, few, many or a class for expanded clones.

CASWAGGTDTQYF	TGTGCCAGTTGGGCAGGGGGCACAGATACGCAGTATTTT	TRBV2	TRBJ2-3	13	NA	NA
CASSLEGTGVSPLHF	TGTGCCAGCAGCTTAGAAGGGACAGGGGTCTCACCCCTCCACTTT	TRBV13	TRBJ1-6	15	NA	TRBD1
CASSQRQGALGEQYF	TGTGCCAGCAGCCAAAGGCAGGGGGCGCTTGGCGAGCAGTACTTC	TRBV3-1/TRBV3-2	TRBJ2-7	15	NA	TRBD1
CSGTGTGWGTDTQYF	TGCAGCGGAACCGGGACAGGGTGGGGGACAGATACGCAGTATTTT	TRBV29-1	TRBJ2-3	15	NA	TRBD1
CSVESPGGLETQYF	TGCAGCGTTGAGTCCCCAGGGGGCCTAGAGACCCAGTACTTC	TRBV29-1	TRBJ2-5	14	NA	TRBD1
CASSRGAGGLYEQYF	TGTGCCAGCAGCCGAGGAGCAGGGGGCCTCTACGAGCAGTACTTC	TRBV14	TRBJ2-7	15	NA	TRBD1
CASSFGQGTGELFF	TGTGCCAGCAGCTTTGGTCAGGGGACCGGGGAGCTGTTTTTT	TRBV7-9	TRBJ2-2	14	NA	NA
CASSRGAQARNEQFF	TGTGCCAGCAGTCGAGGTGCGCAAGCAAGGAATGAGCAGTTCTTC	TRBV5-4	TRBJ2-1	15	NA	NA
CASRPQDRGGQQPQHF	TGTGCCAGCAGGCCACAGGACAGGGGTGGTCAACAGCCCCAGCATTTT	TRBV28	TRBJ1-5	16	NA	TRBD1
CASSEYRGSVLETQYF	TGTGCCAGCAGCGAATACAGGGGGTCCGTTTTGGAGACCCAGTACTTC	TRBV5-4	TRBJ2-5	16	NA	TRBD1
CATSDLQPGPHPPGANVLTF	TGTGCCACCAGTGATTTGCAACCAGGGCCCCACCCTCCTGGGGCCAACGTCCTGACTTTC	TRBV24-1	TRBJ2-6	20	NA	NA
CSVDRVRKASYNEQFF	TGCAGCGTTGATCGGGTCAGAAAGGCCTCCTACAATGAGCAGTTCTTC	TRBV29-1	TRBJ2-1	16	NA	NA
CASSSMSGGSDTQYF	TGTGCCAGCAGTAGTATGAGCGGGGGATCAGATACGCAGTATTTT	TRBV2	TRBJ2-3	15	NA	TRBD2
CASSLRQGRETQYF	TGTGCCAGCAGTTTAAGGCAGGGCCGGGAGACCCAGTACTTC	TRBV27	TRBJ2-5	14	NA	NA
CASSPRHIQETQYF	TGCGCCAGCAGCCCCCGACATATCCAAGAGACCCAGTACTTC	TRBV5-1	TRBJ2-5	14	once	NA
CASSLAGGNTEAFF	TGTGCCAGCAGCTTAGCGGGAGGGAACACTGAAGCTTTCTTT	TRBV7-2	TRBJ1-1	14	NA	NA
CASSLWVRADTQYF	TGTGCCAGCAGCTTGTGGGTACGGGCAGATACGCAGTATTTT	TRBV5-4	TRBJ2-3	14	NA	NA
CASNEGSSGGRYNEQFF	TGCGCCAGCAACGAAGGGTCTAGCGGGGGGCGATACAATGAGCAGTTCTTC	TRBV4-1	TRBJ2-1	17	NA	TRBD2
CATSDLLETGQGGNQPQHF	TGTGCCACCAGTGATTTGCTCGAGACAGGGCAAGGGGGCAATCAGCCCCAGCATTTT	TRBV24-1	TRBJ1-5	19	NA	TRBD1
CASMRPGQGFYEQYF	TGTGCCAGCATGAGGCCGGGACAGGGATTTTACGAGCAGTACTTC	TRBV6-5	TRBJ2-7	15	NA	TRBD1
CASSLVSLRDTQYF	TGCGCCAGCAGCTTGGTTAGTCTACGTGATACGCAGTATTTT	TRBV5-1	TRBJ2-3	14	NA	NA
CASSRVQETQYF	TGTGCCAGCAGTAGAGTACAAGAGACCCAGTACTTC	TRBV12-3/TRBV12-4	TRBJ2-5	12	once	NA
CASSPQGAGGLGSPLHF	TGTGCCAGCAGCCCCCAGGGGGCAGGGGGCTTGGGTTCACCCCTCCACTTT	TRBV3-1/TRBV3-2	TRBJ1-6	17	NA	TRBD1
CASSLAASNTEAFF	TGCGCCAGCAGCTTGGCCGCCAGTAACACTGAAGCTTTCTTT	TRBV5-1	TRBJ1-1	14	NA	NA
CASSPGTGPEKLFF	TGTGCCAGTAGTCCCGGGACAGGGCCTGAAAAACTGTTTTTT	TRBV19	TRBJ1-4	14	NA	TRBD1
CASSSQGGTNEKLFF	TGTGCCAGCAGTTCCCAGGGGGGAACTAATGAAAAACTGTTTTTT	TRBV2	TRBJ1-4	15	NA	TRBD1
CASRHGTGQGQETQYF	TGTGCCAGTAGACATGGGACAGGGCAGGGGCAAGAGACCCAGTACTTC	TRBV19	TRBJ2-5	16	NA	TRBD1
CAWSAQGQSYGYTF	TGTGCCTGGAGTGCCCAGGGACAGAGCTATGGCTACACCTTC	TRBV30	TRBJ1-2	14	NA	TRBD1
CSVEDWGRGSYNEQFF	TGCAGCGTTGAAGATTGGGGCAGGGGTTCCTACAATGAGCAGTTCTTC	TRBV29-1	TRBJ2-1	16	NA	NA
CASSSAGARSEQYF	TGTGCCAGCAGCTCCGCAGGGGCCCGCTCCGAGCAGTACTTC	TRBV11-1	TRBJ2-7	14	once	NA
CASGPAQGDEQFF	TGTGCCAGCGGCCCAGCTCAGGGCGATGAGCAGTTCTTC	TRBV3-1/TRBV3-2	TRBJ2-1	13	once	NA
CSASPLRGYGYTF	TGCAGTGCTAGTCCTTTACGGGGCTATGGCTACACCTTC	TRBV20-1	TRBJ1-2	13	NA	NA
CASSLGSGLAYEQYF	TGTGCCAGCAGTTTAGGGAGCGGCTTAGCCTACGAGCAGTACTTC	TRBV7-9	TRBJ2-7	15	few	NA
CATKDRGNQPQHF	TGTGCCACTAAGGACAGGGGGAATCAGCCCCAGCATTTT	TRBV10-3	TRBJ1-5	13	NA	TRBD1
CASSLESGAGNTIYF	TGCGCCAGCAGCTTGGAATCGGGGGCTGGAAACACCATATATTTT	TRBV5-1	TRBJ1-3	15	NA	NA
CARRVSDQFF	TGTGCCAGGCGGGTTTCCGATCAATTCTTC	TRBV2	TRBJ2-1	10	NA	NA
CASRKGTANNEQFF	TGTGCCAGCAGGAAGGGGACAGCCAACAATGAGCAGTTCTTC	TRBV6-6	TRBJ2-1	14	NA	TRBD1
CASSLVWGAVSEQYF	TGTGCCAGCAGCTTAGTTTGGGGCGCGGTTTCCGAGCAGTACTTC	TRBV7-9	TRBJ2-7	15	NA	NA
CASSLEAPGEQYF	TGTGCCAGCAGCTTAGAGGCTCCGGGCGAGCAGTACTTC	TRBV7-9	TRBJ2-7	13	NA	NA
CASSDDRAGDTQYF	TGCGCCAGCTCCGATGACAGGGCTGGGGATACGCAGTATTTT	TRBV5-1	TRBJ2-3	14	NA	TRBD1
CASSYYVGANSPLHF	TGTGCCAGCAGTTACTACGTGGGGGCGAATTCACCCCTCCACTTT	TRBV6-2/TRBV6-3	TRBJ1-6	15	once	NA
CASNGGSDQPQHF	TGTGCCAGCAACGGGGGATCTGATCAGCCCCAGCATTTT	TRBV2	TRBJ1-5	13	NA	NA
CASSARTAHYGYTF	TGTGCCAGCAGTGCCCGGACAGCTCACTATGGCTACACCTTC	TRBV28	TRBJ1-2	14	NA	NA